The present entry profiles one T cell receptor (beta chain) with its context. The data originate from a study of blood T cell repertoires in COVID-19. Study background: COVID-19 samples from acute and convalescent phases originated in the United States, Italy and Spain. T cells, B-cell-depleted T cells, or PBMCs supplied cDNA or gDNA.

After removal of 2 bases from V and 3 bases from J, the junction contained 5 bases not matched to a gene. Germline lookup yields CDR1 KGHSH and CDR2 LQKENI. CDR3 length equals 15 residues. Original processing notes: Amplifying reference gene primers gave estimates of nucleated cell counts. Profiled with immunoSEQ multiplex PCR; TCRdb holds only in-frame clones, not every one. For V, J and clone size, that table is used; D and trimming come from the DNA. Of 380,000 or so clones in the sample, roughly 90% were seen once. The chain combines TRBV18 with TRBJ2-7; 9 bases line up with TRBD1. Sequencing was done on a sample of peripheral blood. The receptor was derived from a middle-aged man with acute or convalescent COVID-19. CDR3 DNA: TGTGCCAGCTCACCAGTGGGACAGGGCAGCTACGAGCAGTACTTC. Translated: CASSPVGQGSYEQYF.